This TCR beta chain was recorded in a study of blood T cell repertoires in COVID-19. Across the whole study: Donors in the United States, Italy and Spain gave samples during acute or convalescent COVID-19.

Original data processing: Reference gene primer amplification in the assay estimated nucleated cell counts. Assay used: immunoSEQ multiplex PCR; TCRdb lists only in-frame clones, some missing. Clone size and V and J calls were adopted from that table, with D and trimming inferred from the DNA. Here the sample spans fewer than 80,000 clones, 70% to 90% being singletons. The specimen sequenced was peripheral blood. The source of this sequence is a man aged 25 to 40 with acute or convalescent COVID-19.

The CDR3 sequence: CASSQERRNSPLHF. The CDR3 DNA follows: TGTGCCAGCAGCCAAGAAAGGAGGAATTCACCCCTCCACTTT. The V call is TRBV14, the J call TRBJ1-6; D is undetermined. V shed 0 bases and J shed 7 bases, with 7 bases lying between them. The length of the CDR3 is 14 residues. CDR1 and CDR2 (germline): SGHDN, FVKESK.